The next 3 T cell receptor beta chains were all read from a single sample in a study of T-cell reconstitution after alpha-beta-depleted transplantation in children. A TCRbeta library incorporating unique molecular identifiers was prepared. Using its own MiXCR run on the PCR reads, TCRdb lists one record per CDR3 protein. The profile shows around 180,000 distinct CDR3 sequences, over 8.5% of them singletons. The material was PBMCs, obtained before TCRalphabeta/CD19-depleted stem cell transplant. These receptors came from a boy between 2 and 10 years old with acute myeloid leukemia, due to receive a stem cell transplant.

The table lists this clonotype with many counts. CDR3 protein: CASSQDGERRGEETQYF. CDR3 DNA: TGCGCCAGCAGCCAAGATGGGGAGCGTAGAGGGGAAGAGACCCAGTACTTC. V and J are TRBV4-1 and TRBJ2-5, with D perhaps given as TRBD1 or TRBD2 (5 bases each). V dropped 0 bases and J dropped 3 bases, with 17 bases sitting between them. Germline loops: CDR1 MGHRA, CDR2 YSYEKL. The CDR3 is made up of 17 amino acids.

This rearrangement joins TRBV20-1 to TRBJ2-5, with 9 positions matching TRBD1. Germline V gene sequence: CDR1 DFQATT, CDR2 SNEGSKA (reference sequence). Trimming removed 5 bases from V and 4 bases from J; junction bases left unmatched: 5. This CDR3 spans 13 amino acids. CDR3 sequence: CSAQQGARETQYF. DNA for the CDR3: TGCAGTGCTCAACAGGGGGCGCGAGAGACCCAGTACTTC.

This clonotype was seen ten or more times. The genes are TRBV7-9 and TRBJ2-2; 12 nucleotides agree with TRBD2. The length of the CDR3 is 16 residues. The germline gives CDR1 SEHNR, CDR2 FQNEAQ (reference sequence). Trimming cost V 6 bases and J 6 bases; bases outside gene matches: 8. The CDR3 nucleotides are TGTGCCAGCAGACCTTACACTAGCGGGAGGTCCGGGGAGCTGTTTTTT. This encodes CASRPYTSGRSGELFF.